This passage covers 27 T cell receptor beta chains from one sample sequenced in a study of OX40 agonist ivuxolimab in advanced cancers. Libraries were prepared by immunoSEQ multiplex PCR; TCRdb keeps only in-frame clonotypes and omits some of them. This table has around 59,000 clones, 70% to 90% appearing once. The source was CD4+ or CD8+ T cells sorted from blood, collected in a trial of the OX40 agonist ivuxolimab. The receptors were gathered from an adult with an advanced solid tumor such as melanoma, head and neck, liver or kidney cancer.

The gene calls are TRBV27 and TRBJ1-5, with a weak D call TRBD1 (6 bases). Germline-derived CDR1 and CDR2 are MNHEY and SMNVEV (reference sequence). The ends were cut back, 3 bases at V and 0 bases at J, with 9 bases in the middle. The CDR3 is made up of 15 amino acids. The CDR3 DNA follows: TGTGCCAGCAGTTTCGGCAGGGGTAGCAATCAGCCCCAGCATTTT. This encodes CASSFGRGSNQPQHF.

This clone was found once. The genes are TRBV4-2 and TRBJ2-5, with no clear D. CDR1 is LGHNA, CDR2 YNFKEQ, per germline. The CDR3 totals 14 residues. The V end lost 0 bases, the J end lost 2 bases, and 7 bases lay between the germline ends. The CDR3 bases are TGTGCCAGCAGCCAAGAGGCAGGTCAAGAGACCCAGTACTTC. Its protein product is CASSQEAGQETQYF.

CDR3 bases: TGTGCCAGCAGTACGACCGAGGCCTACAATGAGCAGTTCTTC. This gives the protein CASSTTEAYNEQFF. The chain is built from TRBV6-6 and TRBJ2-1; D ambiguous. V was pared by 5 bases and J by 2 bases, with 10 bases between. The germline gives CDR1 MNHNY, CDR2 SVGAGI (reference sequence). The CDR3 sequence is 14 residues long.

V usage is TRBV9 and J usage is TRBJ1-1; weak D call: TRBD1 (5 bases). Germline V CDR1 and CDR2: SGDLS, YYNGEE. This CDR3 is 15 amino acids long. Trimming took 0 bases from V and 1 from J, leaving 10 bases between them. The CDR3 DNA sequence: TGTGCCAGCAGCGTAGTGTCAGGGACGAACACTGAAGCTTTCTTT. Its protein is CASSVVSGTNTEAFF.

The CDR3 DNA reads TGTGCCAGCAGAGGGAGCTACGAGCAGTACGTC. This sequence encodes CASRGSYEQYV. The rearrangement links TRBV6-5 to TRBJ2-7; weak D call: TRBD2 (5 bases). V gave up 6 bases and J gave up 3 bases, with 6 bases separating them. The CDR3 has 11 residues. In germline, CDR1 is MNHEY, CDR2 SVGAGI.

This chain links TRBV6-5 with TRBJ2-3, with D possibly TRBD2 on 5 matching bases. CDR1 is MNHEY, CDR2 SVGAGI, per germline. The CDR3 length is 15 residues. The V end was cut by 6 bases, the J end by 4 bases, with 17 bases between. The CDR3: CASSPGPGSSDTQYF. DNA for the CDR3: TGTGCCAGCAGCCCAGGACCGGGATCGTCAGATACGCAGTATTTT.

This clone was found once. This chain joins TRBV28 and TRBJ2-7, with 7 nucleotides matching TRBD2. The V gene's germline CDR1 is MDHEN and CDR2 SYDVKM. After removal of 3 bases from V and 6 bases from J, the junction contained 17 bases not matched to a gene. The CDR3 length is 17 residues. The CDR3 nucleotides read TGTGCCAGCAGTTTCGCCCGGGACTACCCGACGGGTCTCGAGCAGTACGTC. This gives the protein CASSFARDYPTGLEQYV.

V gene TRBV7-9 combines with J gene TRBJ1-2; TRBD1 might be the D (6 bases). This CDR3 spans 14 amino acids. Trimming pared 6 bases from V and 5 bases from J, leaving 16 bases between. Germline V gene data show CDR1 as SEHNR and CDR2 as FQNEAQ (reference sequence). The CDR3 sequence is CASRSTGTRYGYTF. The CDR3 region has the DNA TGTGCCAGCAGATCTACCGGGACACGATATGGCTACACCTTC. Supplemented by reference TRBV7-9 and TRBJ1-2, the full variable domain reads DTGVSQNPRHKITKRGQNVTFRCDPISEHNRLYWYRQTLGQGPEFLTYFQNEAQLEKSRLLSDRFSAERPKGSFSTLEIQRTEQGDSAMYLCASRSTGTRYGYTFGSGTRLTVV.

The CDR3 sequence is CASSAPGGGGPYNEQFF. CDR3 sequence (DNA): TGTGCCAGCAGCGCCCCGGGGGGGGGAGGCCCCTACAATGAGCAGTTCTTC. V is TRBV9 and J is TRBJ2-1; 8 positions agree with TRBD2. V shed 3 bases and J 2 bases; nucleotides not matched to a gene: 10. The CDR3 is made up of 17 amino acids. Germline V gives CDR1 SGDLS, CDR2 YYNGEE.

This sequence joins TRBV18 and TRBJ2-1, with 11 bases aligning to TRBD2. Trimming at V came to 5 bases and at J to 1 base, leaving 4 bases not matched to a gene. Germline assignment: CDR1 KGHSH and CDR2 LQKENI. The CDR3 is 16 residues long. This CDR3 is CASSFGTSGSYNEQFF. The DNA of the CDR3 is TGTGCCAGCTCATTTGGGACTAGCGGTTCCTACAATGAGCAGTTCTTC.

This clone showed up just once. The chain recombines TRBV28 with TRBJ1-5; a weak D match, TRBD1 (5 bases). CDR3 length: 14 amino acids. V was pared by 8 bases and J by 2 bases, with 13 bases between. Germline loops: CDR1 MDHEN, CDR2 SYDVKM. The CDR3 spells CASRSGYGNQPQHF. The DNA for the CDR3 is TGTGCCAGCCGGTCAGGGTACGGCAATCAGCCCCAGCATTTT.

The chain combines TRBV7-9 with TRBJ2-2; D possibly corresponds to TRBD1 (5 bases). Germline CDR1 SEHNR, CDR2 FQNEAQ (reference sequence). V was clipped by 5 bases and J by 5 bases, with 15 bases between them. This CDR3 is 15 amino acids long. DNA for the CDR3: TGTGCCAGCAGCCCCCCCGACAGATTGACCGGGGAGCTGTTTTTT. It yields the protein CASSPPDRLTGELFF. Drawing the rest from reference TRBV7-9 and TRBJ2-2, the complete variable domain is DTGVSQNPRHKITKRGQNVTFRCDPISEHNRLYWYRQTLGQGPEFLTYFQNEAQLEKSRLLSDRFSAERPKGSFSTLEIQRTEQGDSAMYLCASSPPDRLTGELFFGEGSRLTVL.

The J gene is TRBJ2-7, the V gene TRBV14, with D unresolved. This CDR3 region has 13 residues. In germline, CDR1 is SGHDN, CDR2 FVKESK. V lost 4 bases and J 4 bases, leaving 11 bases between the germline ends. The CDR3 reads CASSRATGYEQYV. The CDR3 DNA sequence: TGTGCCAGCAGCCGAGCGACTGGGTACGAGCAGTACGTC.

A few counts support this clone. This chain uses TRBV5-1 with TRBJ1-1, with no clear D. Germline V gene sequence: CDR1 SGHRS, CDR2 YFSETQ. Trimming stripped 0 bases from V and 6 bases from J, with 18 bases between. The CDR3 contains 16 residues. CDR3 in amino acids: CASSLVTSDGFPEAFF. CDR3 nucleotides: TGCGCCAGCAGCTTGGTGACTTCCGACGGGTTCCCTGAAGCTTTCTTT.

J is TRBJ1-2 and V is TRBV9; no firm D call. CDR3 size: 16 residues. In germline, CDR1 is SGDLS, CDR2 YYNGEE. The germline V and J ends were trimmed by 4 bases and 3 bases, with 19 bases remaining between them. The CDR3 loop is CASSLSRRAVDYGYTF. In DNA form, the CDR3 reads TGTGCCAGCAGCCTTAGTCGGCGGGCGGTGGACTATGGCTACACCTTC.

The V call is TRBV29-1, the J call TRBJ1-2, with a possible D match to TRBD1 (5 bases). Trimming removed 6 bases from V and 2 bases from J, with 16 bases in between. The CDR3 consists of 14 residues. Germline CDR1 SQVTM, CDR2 ANQGSEA. Here the CDR3 DNA reads TGCAGCGTCGCCGGGACCTCGAGGAACTATGGCTACACCTTC. Residues: CSVAGTSRNYGYTF.

The rearrangement uses TRBV4-2 and TRBJ2-1; 15 bases are a match to TRBD2. CDR1 is LGHNA and CDR2 is YNFKEQ in the germline V gene. The CDR3 runs 15 residues. V was clipped by 8 bases and J by 1 base; unmatched bases: 0. The CDR3 DNA reads TGTGCCAGCGGGACTAGCGGGAGGTCCTACAATGAGCAGTTCTTC. This gives the protein CASGTSGRSYNEQFF.

The genes are TRBV10-2 and TRBJ2-3, with unresolved D. V lost 0 bases to trimming and J lost 1 base, with 8 bases between them. The CDR3 loop spans 15 amino acids. CDR1 is WSHSY, CDR2 SAAADI, per germline. CDR3 region: CASSESNRGTDTQYF. In DNA form, the CDR3 reads TGCGCCAGCAGTGAGTCGAATCGGGGCACAGATACGCAGTATTTT.

CDR3 DNA sequence: TGCGCCAGCAGCCAAGATAGAGCGGGAGGGCCAGGGGGAGGGCAGTTCTTC. Protein: CASSQDRAGGPGGGQFF. The chain couples TRBV4-3 to TRBJ2-1, with 10 bases matching TRBD2. The CDR3 is made up of 17 amino acids. Germline loops: CDR1 LGHNA, CDR2 YSLEER. Germline trimming cut 0 bases from V and 12 bases from J; bases unmatched to any gene: 14.

The chain links TRBV2 to TRBJ1-1; D is unclear. CDR3 length: 12 residues. Trimming took 6 bases from V and 4 from J, leaving 9 bases between them. Germline V gene sequence: CDR1 SNHLY, CDR2 FYNNEI. The CDR3, as DNA: TGTGCCAGCAGGGGAGGATTCACTGAAGCTTTCTTT. It yields the protein CASRGGFTEAFF.

This sequence joins TRBV20-1 and TRBJ1-1; D uncertain. Germline V lookup: CDR1 DFQATT, CDR2 SNEGSKA (reference sequence). V was pared by 3 bases and J by 5 bases, with 7 bases between. The CDR3 extends over 11 amino acids. In DNA form, the CDR3 reads TGCAGTGCTAGCCCCGAGACTGAAGCTTTCTTT. It yields the protein CSASPETEAFF.

This chain connects TRBV2 to TRBJ2-3; 8 bases match TRBD2. Germline-derived CDR1 and CDR2 are SNHLY and FYNNEI. V was pared by 4 bases and J by 0 bases, with 6 bases of the junction left unmatched. The CDR3 length is 16 residues. The CDR3 DNA is TGTGCCAGCAGTGCCCTAGCGGGTGCTAGCACAGATACGCAGTATTTT. This encodes CASSALAGASTDTQYF.

This chain joins TRBV6-4 and TRBJ2-7, with TRBD1 matching 11 bases. CDR3 size: 14 residues. Losses at the gene ends were 8 bases for V and 3 bases for J; bases not matched to a gene: 6. Germline CDR1 reads MRHNA; CDR2 reads SNTAGT. The CDR3 sequence: CASGGTGGIYEQYV. CDR3 sequence (DNA): TGTGCCAGCGGAGGGACAGGGGGGATCTACGAGCAGTACGTC.

The rearrangement joins TRBV28 to TRBJ2-7; D gene uncertain. Germline loops: CDR1 MDHEN, CDR2 SYDVKM. The CDR3 extends over 14 amino acids. Trimming removed 1 base from V and 5 bases from J, with 12 bases in between. For the CDR3, the DNA is TGTGCCAGCAGTTTATCCTGGCAGACCCACGAGCAGTACTTC. It codes for CASSLSWQTHEQYF.

The genes are TRBV28 and TRBJ1-2; possibly TRBD1 for D (5 bases). This CDR3 contains 18 residues. Trimming removed 3 bases at V and 7 bases at J, with 27 bases between. CDR1 and CDR2 (germline): MDHEN, SYDVKM. The CDR3 region has the DNA TGTGCCAGCAGTTTTCTTCCGGAGAAAATGCAGGGCACGGGTGGCTACACCTTC. Protein product: CASSFLPEKMQGTGGYTF.

This chain joins TRBV9 and TRBJ2-7; 7 nucleotides match TRBD2. This CDR3 has 15 amino acids. Looked up from germline, CDR1 is SGDLS and CDR2 is YYNGEE. Germline trimming cut 3 bases from V and 1 base from J; bases unmatched to any gene: 7. The CDR3 here is CASSGGAGPSYEQYF. In DNA form, the CDR3 reads TGTGCCAGCAGCGGGGGAGCGGGACCTTCCTACGAGCAGTACTTC.

The chain links TRBV19 to TRBJ1-2; D is unclear. This CDR3 is 15 amino acids long. CDR1 is LNHDA, CDR2 SQIVND, per germline (reference sequence). The V end was cut by 3 bases, the J end by 8 bases, with 19 bases between. CDR3 in DNA: TGTGCCAGTAGTATTAAAGGCCCGACCTTGAGGGGCTACACCTTC. This sequence encodes CASSIKGPTLRGYTF. The full variable domain, completed using reference TRBV19 and TRBJ1-2, is DGGITQSPKYLFRKEGQNVTLSCEQNLNHDAMYWYRQDPGQGLRLIYYSQIVNDFQKGDIAEGYSVSREKKESFPLTVTSAQKNPTAFYLCASSIKGPTLRGYTFGSGTRLTVV.